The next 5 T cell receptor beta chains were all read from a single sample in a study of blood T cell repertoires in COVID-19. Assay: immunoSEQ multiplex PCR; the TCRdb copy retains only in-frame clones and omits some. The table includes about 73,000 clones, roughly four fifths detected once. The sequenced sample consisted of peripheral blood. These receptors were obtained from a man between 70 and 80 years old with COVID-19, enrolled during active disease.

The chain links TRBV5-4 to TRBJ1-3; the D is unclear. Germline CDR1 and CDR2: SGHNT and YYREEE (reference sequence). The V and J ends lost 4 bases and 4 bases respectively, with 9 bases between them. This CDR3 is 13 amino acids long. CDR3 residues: CASSPVGGNTIYF. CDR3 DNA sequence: TGTGCCAGCAGCCCGGTGGGCGGAAACACCATATATTTT.

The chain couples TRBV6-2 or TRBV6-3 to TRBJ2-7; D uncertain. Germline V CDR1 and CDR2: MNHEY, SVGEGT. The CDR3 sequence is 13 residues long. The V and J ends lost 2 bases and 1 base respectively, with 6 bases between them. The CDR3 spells CASSYLPSYEQYF. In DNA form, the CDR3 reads TGTGCCAGCAGTTACCTACCATCCTACGAGCAGTACTTC.

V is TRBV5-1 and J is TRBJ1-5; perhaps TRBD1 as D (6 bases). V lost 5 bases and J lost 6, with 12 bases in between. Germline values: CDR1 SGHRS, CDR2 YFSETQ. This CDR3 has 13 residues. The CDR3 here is CASSPQGFQPQHF. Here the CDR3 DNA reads TGCGCCAGCAGTCCACAGGGATTTCAGCCCCAGCATTTT.

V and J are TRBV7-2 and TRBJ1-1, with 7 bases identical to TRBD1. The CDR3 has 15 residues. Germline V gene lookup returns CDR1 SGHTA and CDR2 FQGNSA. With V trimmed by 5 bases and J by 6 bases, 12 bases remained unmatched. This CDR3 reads CASSPRDSRKPEAFF. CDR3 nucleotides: TGTGCCAGCAGCCCAAGGGACAGCCGTAAACCTGAAGCTTTCTTT. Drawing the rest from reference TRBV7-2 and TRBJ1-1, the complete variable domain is GAGVSQSPSNKVTEKGKDVELRCDPISGHTALYWYRQSLGQGLEFLIYFQGNSAPDKSGLPSDRFSAERTGGSVSTLTIQRTQQEDSAVYLCASSPRDSRKPEAFFGQGTRLTVV.

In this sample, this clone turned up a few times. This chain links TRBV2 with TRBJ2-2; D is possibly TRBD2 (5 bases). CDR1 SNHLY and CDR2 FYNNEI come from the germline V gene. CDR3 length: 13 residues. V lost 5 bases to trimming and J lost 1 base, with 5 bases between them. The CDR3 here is CASSRGNTGELFF. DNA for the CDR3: TGTGCCAGCAGTCGGGGGAACACCGGGGAGCTGTTTTTT.